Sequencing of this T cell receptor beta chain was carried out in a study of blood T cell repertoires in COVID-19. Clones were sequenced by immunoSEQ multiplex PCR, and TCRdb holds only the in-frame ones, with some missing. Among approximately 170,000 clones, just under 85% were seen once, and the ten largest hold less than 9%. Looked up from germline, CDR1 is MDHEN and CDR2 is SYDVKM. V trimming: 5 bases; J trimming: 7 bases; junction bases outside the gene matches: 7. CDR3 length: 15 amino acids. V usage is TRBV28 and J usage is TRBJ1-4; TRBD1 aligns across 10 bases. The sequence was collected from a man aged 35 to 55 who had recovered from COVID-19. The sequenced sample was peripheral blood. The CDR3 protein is CASSNRDRGFEKLFF. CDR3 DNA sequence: TGTGCCAGCAGTAACCGGGACAGGGGTTTTGAAAAACTGTTTTTT.